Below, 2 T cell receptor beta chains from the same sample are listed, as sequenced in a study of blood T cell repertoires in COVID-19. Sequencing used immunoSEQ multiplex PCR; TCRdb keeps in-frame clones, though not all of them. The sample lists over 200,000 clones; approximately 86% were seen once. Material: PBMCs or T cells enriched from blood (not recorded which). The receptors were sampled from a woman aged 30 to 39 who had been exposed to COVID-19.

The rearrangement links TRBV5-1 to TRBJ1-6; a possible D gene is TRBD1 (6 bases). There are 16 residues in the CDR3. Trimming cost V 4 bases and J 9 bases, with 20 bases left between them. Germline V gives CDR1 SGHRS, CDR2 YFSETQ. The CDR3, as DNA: TGCGCCAGCAGCCCCGGGACATCCATAGGGGGTTCACCCCTCCACTTT. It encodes CASSPGTSIGGSPLHF.

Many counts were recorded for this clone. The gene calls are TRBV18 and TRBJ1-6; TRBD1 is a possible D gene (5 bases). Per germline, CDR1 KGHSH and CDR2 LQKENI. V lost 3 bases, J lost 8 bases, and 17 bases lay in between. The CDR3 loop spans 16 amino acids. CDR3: CASSPYSGKRDSPLHF. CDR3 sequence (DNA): TGTGCCAGCTCACCCTACTCAGGGAAAAGGGATTCACCCCTCCACTTT. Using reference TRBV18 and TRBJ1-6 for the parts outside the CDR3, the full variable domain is NAGVMQNPRHLVRRRGQEARLRCSPMKGHSHVYWYRQLPEEGLKFMVYLQKENIIDESGMPKERFSAEFPKEGPSILRIQQVVRGDSAAYFCASSPYSGKRDSPLHFGNGTRLTVT.